This entry is about one TCR beta chain. This clonotype was found a few times. Its cognate antigen has yet to be identified. Per-nucleotide qualities are absent, and no much larger clonotype sits a single base away. The data derive from a study of identical twins (dated by TCRdb to between 2015 and 2016). Looking at the study overall: To test whether fetal clonotypes persist, this study deep-sequenced TCR alpha and beta repertoires from monozygotic twins, from unrelated adults of various ages, and from cord blood. To rule out contamination, replicate twin experiments were performed at different times with different library preparation protocols.

Findings and caveats that apply to the study as a whole: Conclusions relied on cross-sectional statistical analysis, since the same donors could not be followed over many years. Compared with coincidental sharing between unrelated individuals, out-of-frame TCR alpha sequences shared between twins showed an excess of sequences with low generation probability. Zero-insertion analyses could be partly confounded by invariant T cells such as MAIT and iNKT, though diverse VJ usage argued against such confounding for most clonotypes. Fewer insertions were carried by abundant cord blood beta clonotypes, a similar but weaker trend appeared in young adult naive repertoires, and no such trend appeared in memory repertoires. Out-of-frame TCR alpha sharing in monozygotic twins was systematically underestimated by recombination models, whereas sharing between unrelated individuals was in agreement with the recombination models. The excess sharing between twins in beta out-of-frame sequences was weaker because fewer shared sequences reduced the signal-to-noise ratio.

CDR1 SNHLY and CDR2 FYNNEI are derived from the germline V gene. The CDR3 measures 13 amino acids from cysteine to phenylalanine. Only CDR3 DNA remains: 39 bases, in frame from the first base. The V and J ends are trimmed by 7 bases and 4 bases, leaving 14 bases between them. The library was obtained by 5' RACE. Instrument used: Illumina HiSeq 2000. A universal primer binding site was added through template switching, and the final cDNA carried a unique molecular identifier so that TCR cDNA molecules could be counted accurately. Specific primers in the conserved constant-segment region were used to synthesize first-strand cDNA for the TCR alpha and beta chains. To control for contamination, every cDNA library carried two barcodes: a SMART-Mk sample barcode plus Illumina barcodes. TruSeq adapter sequences and Illumina sample barcodes were added in two successive PCR steps. Sequencing of the TCR alpha and beta cDNA libraries was done on the Illumina HiSeq platform using custom primers. As for how the authors treated the data: MiGEC was used to process raw reads and extract unique molecular identifiers, and MiXCR was used to find CDR3 positions. For each individual, recombination models were inferred using an EM algorithm with the repgenHMM and IGoR tools. The analysis of shared clonotypes was done with the tcR package in R, with sharing normalized by the product of cloneset sizes. Out-of-frame nonproductive sequences were analyzed to study raw recombination free of thymic and clonal selection effects. TCRdb cleaned the public reads at Q25 with fastp, built clones with MiXCR and kept in-frame beta chains. Records with the same CDR3 protein are collapsed into one entry carrying the most frequent genes and DNA. These V and J calls derive from TCRdb rather than the authors' analysis. The sample table records hundreds of thousands of distinct CDR3 sequences; 9% to 15% of these occur just once. In total, the top ten clones hold about 1.5% of the sample.

Every donor was a healthy Caucasian. The twin cohort consisted of three pairs of female monozygotic twins, all aged roughly 18 to 29 years. Peripheral blood mononuclear cells were the source from which RNA for the TCR libraries was isolated. Another study also made use of these data, one on yellow fever vaccine responses in identical twins. The second study's paper adds: According to the authors, the vaccine-induced T cell response in identical twins seemed to be partly convergent and partly specific to each individual. In identical twins, the study followed T cell clones that responded to the vaccine with precision.

Sequencing was done on a sample of PBMCs. The TCR comes from a young woman in good health. The chain uses TRBV2 and TRBJ2-7, with a tentative D gene TRBD2 over 6 matching bases. The CDR3 loop reads CASTTLEGYEQYF. DNA sequence: TGTGCCAGCACCACTTTGGAGGGTTACGAGCAGTACTTC.